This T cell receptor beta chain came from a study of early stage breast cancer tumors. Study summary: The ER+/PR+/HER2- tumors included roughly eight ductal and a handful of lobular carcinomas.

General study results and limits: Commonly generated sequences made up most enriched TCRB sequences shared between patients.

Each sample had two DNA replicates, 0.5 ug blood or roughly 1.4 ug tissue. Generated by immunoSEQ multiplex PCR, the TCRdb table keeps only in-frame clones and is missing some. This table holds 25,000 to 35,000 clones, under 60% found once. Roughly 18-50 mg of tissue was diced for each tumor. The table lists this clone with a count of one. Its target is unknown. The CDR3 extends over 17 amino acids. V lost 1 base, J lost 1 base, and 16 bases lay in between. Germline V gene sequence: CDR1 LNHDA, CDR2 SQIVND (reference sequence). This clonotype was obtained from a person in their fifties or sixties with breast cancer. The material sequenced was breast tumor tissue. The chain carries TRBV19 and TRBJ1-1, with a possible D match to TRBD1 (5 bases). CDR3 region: CASSIAAGSGTNTEAFF. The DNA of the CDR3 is TGTGCCAGTAGTATAGCCGCAGGGTCGGGAACGAACACTGAAGCTTTCTTT.